This entry concerns a single TCR beta chain. Its cognate antigen is unknown. The germline CDR1 and CDR2 sequences are MDHEN and SYDVKM. CDR3 length: 12 amino acids. V shed 6 bases and J shed 3 bases, with 7 bases lying between them. The sequenced template was cDNA made from the entire isolated RNA. Sequencing used immunoSEQ multiplex PCR; TCRdb keeps in-frame clones, though not all of them. The table shows just over 150,000 clones, with 11% occurring only once. This record comes from a study of beta chain features in type 1 diabetes. Study observations and caveats: Naive, central memory and Treg TCRB repertoires appeared more alike in patients than in healthy donors. Researchers could not determine here whether HLA type influences TCRB rearrangement.

The chain recombines TRBV28 with TRBJ2-3; the D is unclear. The sequenced sample consisted of central memory CD4+ T cells from blood. This receptor was taken from a man aged 18 to 29 in good health. The CDR3 bases are TGTGCCAGCAGGGAGATTACAGATACGCAGTATTTT. This gives the protein CASREITDTQYF.